What follows are 9 T cell receptor beta chains derived from one specimen sequenced in a study of blood T cell repertoires in COVID-19. Profiled with immunoSEQ multiplex PCR; TCRdb holds only in-frame clones, not every one. The sample carries more than 150,000 clones, 82% recorded once. The sequencing sample was made of peripheral blood. The receptor set was obtained from a woman aged 30 to 39 with acute or convalescent COVID-19.

J is TRBJ2-7 and V is TRBV19; D not resolved. CDR1 is LNHDA and CDR2 is SQIVND in the germline V gene (reference sequence). V was shortened by 5 bases and J by 0 bases, with 11 bases between the two germline ends. CDR3 length equals 14 residues. The CDR3 DNA reads TGTGCCAGTAGTGTGAACACCCTCTCCTACGAGCAGTACTTC. Translation: CASSVNTLSYEQYF.

This clone was picked up a small number of times. The V call is TRBV5-4, the J call TRBJ2-4; TRBD1 might be the D (5 bases). There are 15 residues in the CDR3. Per germline, CDR1 SGHNT and CDR2 YYREEE (reference sequence). V gave up 0 bases and J gave up 5 bases, with 12 bases separating them. For the CDR3, the DNA is TGTGCCAGCAGCTTGGGTCCAGGGTGGGAAAACATTCAGTACTTC. It translates to CASSLGPGWENIQYF.

The table lists this clone with a few counts. The V call is TRBV28, the J call TRBJ1-2, with D uncertain. Trimming removed 7 bases at V and 3 bases at J, with 12 bases between. The CDR3 totals 13 residues. In germline, CDR1 is MDHEN, CDR2 SYDVKM. The CDR3 DNA sequence: TGTGCCAGCACCCCCCCCTTAGACTATGGCTACACCTTC. Its translation: CASTPPLDYGYTF.

The J gene is TRBJ1-1, the V gene TRBV28; no firm D call. Germline values: CDR1 MDHEN, CDR2 SYDVKM. The ends were cut back, 6 bases at V and 3 bases at J, with 11 bases in the middle. CDR3 size: 13 residues. The CDR3 reads CASSRPPDTEAFF. CDR3 DNA sequence: TGTGCCAGCAGCCGCCCCCCGGACACTGAAGCTTTCTTT.

The chain joins TRBV6-6 to TRBJ2-7; TRBD2 might be the D (5 bases). Trimming removed 1 base at V and 2 bases at J, with 6 bases between. Germline values: CDR1 MNHNY, CDR2 SVGAGI (reference sequence). The CDR3 extends over 13 amino acids. CDR3 protein: CASSYYGAYEQYF. The CDR3 DNA sequence: TGTGCCAGCAGTTACTACGGGGCCTACGAGCAGTACTTC.

This chain connects TRBV14 to TRBJ2-1, with 8 bases identical to TRBD1. Germline loops: CDR1 SGHDN, CDR2 FVKESK. CDR3 length: 17 residues. Losses at the gene ends were 5 bases for V and 6 bases for J; bases not matched to a gene: 15. In DNA, the CDR3 is TGTGCCAGCAGCTCTCATAGGACAGGGAACAGGAGCAATGAGCAGTTCTTC. Its translation: CASSSHRTGNRSNEQFF. Full variable domain (rest looked up from reference TRBV14 and TRBJ2-1): EAGVTQFPSHSVIEKGQTVTLRCDPISGHDNLYWYRRVMGKEIKFLLHFVKESKQDESGMPNNRFLAERTGGTYSTLKVQPAELEDSGVYFCASSSHRTGNRSNEQFFGPGTRLTVL.

This clone occurred a few times. This chain links TRBV12-3 or TRBV12-4 with TRBJ2-7, with D unclear. Trimming shortened V by 6 bases and J by 3 bases, and 6 bases separated the two germline ends. The CDR3 has 11 residues. For the CDR3, the DNA is TGTGCCAGCAGGTTCGGCTACGAGCAGTACTTC. Protein sequence: CASRFGYEQYF.

As DNA, the CDR3 is TGTGCCAGCAGCTCGGACGGGACCTACGAGCAGTACTTC. It yields the protein CASSSDGTYEQYF. The V and J genes are TRBV7-9 and TRBJ2-7, with D maybe TRBD2 (5 bases). V was trimmed by 4 bases and J by 2 bases, leaving 9 bases between them. The CDR3 length is 13 residues. Per germline, CDR1 SEHNR and CDR2 FQNEAQ (reference sequence). Together with reference TRBV7-9 and TRBJ2-7, the CDR3 gives the full variable domain: DTGVSQNPRHKITKRGQNVTFRCDPISEHNRLYWYRQTLGQGPEFLTYFQNEAQLEKSRLLSDRFSAERPKGSFSTLEIQRTEQGDSAMYLCASSSDGTYEQYFGPGTRLTVT.

The chain carries TRBV9 and TRBJ1-4; D remains ambiguous. Germline-derived CDR1 and CDR2 are SGDLS and YYNGEE. Trimming left V 0 bases short and J 4 bases short, with 10 bases between. The CDR3 runs 15 residues. CDR3 DNA: TGTGCCAGCAGCGTAGGGTCAGGATATAATGAAAAACTGTTTTTT. Amino acid sequence: CASSVGSGYNEKLFF.